This T cell receptor beta chain was identified during a study of blood T cell repertoires in COVID-19. Turning to the study itself: The origin of the acute and convalescent COVID-19 samples was the United States, Italy and Spain. Sample material is recorded as cDNA or gDNA derived from T cells, B-cell-depleted T cells, or PBMCs.

In the original processing: The assay estimated nucleated cells by amplifying reference gene primers. Sequencing was performed with immunoSEQ multiplex PCR; in TCRdb, only in-frame clones are kept and a portion is missing. Clone size and the V and J calls come from that table; the DNA yielded D and trimming. The table lists 300,000 or so clones, approximately 89% of them singletons. Germline-derived CDR1 and CDR2 are GTSNPN and SVGIG (reference sequence). Trimming removed 8 bases from V and 5 bases from J, with 15 bases in between. This CDR3 is 12 amino acids long. The rearrangement links TRBV30 to TRBJ2-5, with a tentative D call TRBD2 (5 bases). Source material: peripheral blood. The sequence was collected from a woman aged 45-65 years who had recovered from COVID-19. The DNA for the CDR3 is TGTGCCCGTTCTGCGGGTACGGAGACCCAGTACTTC. The encoded protein is CARSAGTETQYF.